The source of this T cell receptor beta chain is a study of T cell repertoires in cytomegalovirus infection. Study background: Peptides in the study included HLA-C-restricted and HLA-B-restricted CMV epitopes. Based on public TCR beta signatures, there were indications of CMV infection and of a matching HLA type.

This CDR3 contains 15 residues. Germline loops: CDR1 MNHEY, CDR2 SMNVEV (reference sequence). V gave up 8 bases and J gave up 6 bases; unmatched junction bases: 13. This clonotype appeared a few times. Antigen: not known. Study findings and constraints: Individuals carrying CMV plus the relevant HLA were identified by cumulative frequency of public TCR beta families.

From the reads, TCRdb called clonotypes with MiXCR, one entry per CDR3 protein. The sample includes about 830,000 distinct CDR3 sequences, approximately 29% seen only once; the top ten take around an eighth. The receptor was isolated from a human donor in good health (CMV status not recorded). Some clones in this sample may be carry-over from other donors' samples. Source: cultured CD8+ T cells from PBMCs, taken from culture after CMV antigen stimulation. This chain joins TRBV27 and TRBJ2-3; 8 bases agree with TRBD2. DNA for the CDR3: TGTGCCAGCGGGAACGGGGGGGCTGTGAGCGATACGCAGTATTTT. It yields the protein CASGNGGAVSDTQYF.